This record looks at one TCR beta chain sequence and its context. The data originate from a study of blood T cell repertoires in COVID-19. Across the whole study: Acute-phase and convalescent COVID-19 samples originated in the United States, Italy and Spain.

Authors' processing steps: Amplification from reference gene primers served as the basis for estimated nucleated cell counts. Assay used: immunoSEQ multiplex PCR; TCRdb lists only in-frame clones, some missing. The D gene and trimming were derived from the DNA, and the V and J assignments and clone size from that table. The data contain 25,000 to 35,000 clones, 90% to 95% of them singletons. The CDR3 loop spans 17 amino acids. The receptor was derived from a human donor in a cohort sampled during active COVID-19. Sequencing was done on a sample of peripheral blood. V gene TRBV21-1 combines with J gene TRBJ1-4; the table names TRBD1, a call not compared with the DNA. TRBV21-1 is described as a pseudogene. The CDR3 region has the DNA TGTGCCAGCAGCATCAGGACACCCGGGACAGGGGATGAAAAACTGTTTTTT. Amino acid sequence: CASSIRTPGTGDEKLFF.